Listed below are T cell receptor beta chains from one sample, sequenced in a study of T cell clones after liver transplantation. Assay used: immunoSEQ multiplex PCR; TCRdb lists only in-frame clones, some missing. Of approximately 55,000 clones listed, more than 65% are singletons. The sequencing used CD4+ T cells from blood, collected more than 52 months after liver transplant. The receptors shown here come from a human patient who received a liver transplant. Some of the T cells might come from the graft donor. Each CDR3 is given with its conserved first and last residue. The D gene is left open where the match is weak. A clone size is listed for some rows: how often the clone was seen (once, few, many), or a class if it is expanded.

abundance,d_gene,v_gene,j_gene,CDR3aa,CDR3nt
.,.,TRBV16,TRBJ2-1,CASGAYNEQFF,TGTGCCAGCGGGGCCTACAATGAGCAGTTCTTC
few,.,TRBV5-1,TRBJ2-7,CASSSMGYEQYF,TGCGCCAGCAGCTCAATGGGGTACGAGCAGTACTTC
.,TRBD2,TRBV29-1,TRBJ2-2,CSVWEGPNTGELFF,TGCAGCGTTTGGGAGGGTCCGAACACCGGGGAGCTGTTTTTT
.,.,TRBV7-8,TRBJ2-2,CASSMGRILNTGELFF,TGTGCCAGCAGCATGGGACGGATTCTGAACACCGGGGAGCTGTTTTTT
few,.,TRBV7-9,TRBJ1-1,CASSLGRINTEAFF,TGTGCCAGCAGCTTAGGACGGATCAACACTGAAGCTTTCTTT
.,.,TRBV28,TRBJ2-6,CASSLFRRASVGANVLTF,TGTGCCAGCAGTTTATTCCGGCGGGCGTCCGTCGGGGCCAACGTCCTGACTTTC
once,.,TRBV7-9,TRBJ2-1,CASSPGRFNNEQFF,TGTGCCAGCAGCCCCGGCAGGTTTAACAATGAGCAGTTCTTC
.,TRBD1,TRBV28,TRBJ1-1,CASTRTGLVTEAFF,TGTGCCAGCACTAGGACAGGGCTGGTCACTGAAGCTTTCTTT
.,TRBD2,TRBV4-1,TRBJ2-2,CASRSLPGLAGGNGELFF,TGCGCCAGCAGATCTCTTCCGGGACTAGCGGGGGGAAACGGGGAGCTGTTTTTT
few,.,TRBV19,TRBJ1-5,CASSMLGYSNQPQHF,TGTGCCAGTAGTATGCTGGGGTATAGCAATCAGCCCCAGCATTTT
.,TRBD2,TRBV10-3,TRBJ2-7,CAISEGPLAGNYEQYF,TGTGCCATCAGTGAGGGGCCACTAGCGGGGAACTACGAGCAGTACTTC
.,.,TRBV18,TRBJ1-2,CASSPADGPYGYTF,TGTGCCAGCTCACCAGCTGACGGGCCCTATGGCTACACCTTC
few,.,TRBV10-1,TRBJ2-5,CASSLGSRGFQETQYF,TGCGCCAGCAGTTTGGGGAGCCGGGGGTTCCAAGAGACCCAGTACTTC
.,.,TRBV2,TRBJ2-7,CASSAQGYEQYF,TGTGCCAGCAGCGCCCAGGGCTACGAGCAGTACTTC
.,.,TRBV7-6,TRBJ2-1,CASSYTRHEGYNEQFF,TGTGCCAGCAGCTACACTCGACACGAAGGGTACAATGAGCAGTTCTTC
.,TRBD1,TRBV7-3,TRBJ1-1,CASSLRDRATEAFF,TGTGCCAGCAGCTTAAGGGACAGGGCCACTGAAGCTTTCTTT
.,.,TRBV5-4,TRBJ2-5,CASSRDIQETQYF,TGTGCCAGCAGCCGGGACATCCAAGAGACCCAGTACTTC
.,TRBD1,TRBV6-1,TRBJ1-6,CASSDGTGGSPLHF,TGTGCCAGCAGTGACGGGACAGGGGGATCACCCCTCCACTTT
.,TRBD1,TRBV27,TRBJ1-2,CASSSQDRGFYGYTF,TGTGCCAGCAGTTCTCAGGACAGGGGGTTCTATGGCTACACCTTC
.,.,TRBV6-1,TRBJ2-7,CASSEGSPGMGEQYF,TGTGCCAGCAGTGAAGGATCCCCGGGTATGGGCGAGCAGTACTTC
.,.,TRBV5-5,TRBJ1-1,CASSLTGNTEAFF,TGTGCCAGCAGCTTGACAGGGAACACTGAAGCTTTCTTT
.,.,TRBV19,TRBJ2-6,CASSIGRSISGANVLTF,TGTGCCAGTAGTATTGGCAGGTCCATTTCTGGGGCCAACGTCCTGACTTTC
.,.,TRBV19,TRBJ1-1,CASSPDSTEAFF,TGTGCCAGTAGCCCGGATTCCACTGAAGCTTTCTTT
.,.,TRBV9,TRBJ2-4,CASSPGGAKNIQYF,TGTGCCAGCAGCCCCGGGGGTGCCAAAAACATTCAGTACTTC
.,.,TRBV6-6,TRBJ2-7,CASSKKIYEQYF,TGTGCCAGCAGCAAGAAAATATACGAGCAGTACTTC
.,TRBD1,TRBV2,TRBJ1-3,CASRRTGGNTIYF,TGTGCCAGCAGACGGACAGGAGGAAACACCATATATTTT
.,.,TRBV1,TRBJ1-2,CTSSLRSLCEKTYGYTF,TGCACCAGCAGTTTACGAAGTTTGTGCGAAAAGACCTATGGCTACACCTTC
.,.,TRBV7-9,TRBJ1-1,CASSWAENTEAFF,TGTGCCAGCAGCTGGGCGGAGAACACTGAAGCTTTCTTT
.,TRBD1,TRBV13,TRBJ2-3,CASSPRTGATGDTQYF,TGTGCCAGCAGCCCCAGGACAGGGGCCACCGGGGATACGCAGTATTTT
.,TRBD1,TRBV6-5,TRBJ1-1,CASSRTGNTEAFF,TGTGCCAGCAGCCGGACAGGGAACACTGAAGCTTTCTTT
.,.,TRBV7-3,TRBJ1-1,CASSTGAWGMNTEAFF,TGTGCCAGCAGCACGGGGGCGTGGGGCATGAACACTGAAGCTTTCTTT
.,TRBD1,TRBV9,TRBJ2-3,CASSHGQDPTDTQYF,TGTGCCAGCAGCCATGGACAGGACCCCACAGATACGCAGTATTTT
.,TRBD1,TRBV4-1,TRBJ1-5,CASSQGGRGRGNQPQHF,TGCGCCAGCAGCCAAGGAGGAAGGGGGCGAGGCAATCAGCCCCAGCATTTT
medium-sized,.,TRBV11-2,TRBJ2-7,CASSLNPSGPGEQYF,TGTGCCAGCAGCTTAAATCCTTCTGGGCCCGGCGAGCAGTACTTC
few,TRBD1,TRBV27,TRBJ1-6,CASSLRTGPSLHF,TGTGCCAGCAGTTTAAGGACAGGTCCCTCCCTCCACTTT
.,.,TRBV7-3,TRBJ2-3,CASSRGSGYGTDTQYF,TGTGCCAGCAGCCGGGGCTCCGGCTACGGCACAGATACGCAGTATTTT
.,TRBD2,TRBV28,TRBJ2-1,CASSPTSGGYNEQFF,TGTGCCAGCAGTCCTACTAGCGGGGGGTACAATGAGCAGTTCTTC
.,TRBD2,TRBV18,TRBJ2-1,CASSLGLAGGDNEQFF,TGTGCCAGCTCGCTTGGACTAGCGGGGGGGGACAATGAGCAGTTCTTC
.,TRBD1,TRBV6-6,TRBJ1-2,CASSYSIPTGVNGYTF,TGTGCCAGCAGTTACTCGATCCCCACAGGGGTGAATGGCTACACCTTC
.,TRBD1,TRBV2,TRBJ1-4,CASMGGGDEKLFF,TGTGCCAGCATGGGAGGGGGCGATGAAAAACTGTTTTTT
.,.,TRBV4-2,TRBJ1-3,CASSQDGMEGNTIYF,TGTGCCAGCAGCCAAGATGGGATGGAAGGAAACACCATATATTTT
few,.,TRBV29-1,TRBJ2-2,CSVASEVGGELFF,TGCAGCGTTGCGTCGGAGGTTGGAGGGGAGCTGTTTTTT
.,TRBD1,TRBV7-2,TRBJ2-7,CASSDRDRGGYEQYF,TGTGCCAGCAGCGATCGGGACAGGGGGGGATACGAGCAGTACTTC
.,TRBD1,TRBV9,TRBJ2-3,CASSDRGITQYF,TGTGCCAGCAGCGACAGGGGTATTACGCAGTATTTT
.,TRBD1,TRBV28,TRBJ1-4,CASMPQGASEKLFF,TGTGCCAGTATGCCTCAGGGGGCAAGTGAAAAACTGTTTTTT
.,.,TRBV6-4,TRBJ1-2,CASSQNRDGFYGYTF,TGTGCCAGCAGCCAGAACCGGGACGGATTCTATGGCTACACCTTC
.,.,TRBV30,TRBJ1-4,CAWSATTLREKLFF,TGTGCCTGGAGTGCGACAACCCTAAGGGAAAAACTGTTTTTT
.,.,TRBV6-5,TRBJ2-5,CASSGAGLGETQYF,TGTGCCAGCAGTGGGGCCGGATTAGGAGAGACCCAGTACTTC
.,.,TRBV5-1,TRBJ1-3,CASSLETGMGSGNTIYF,TGCGCCAGCAGCTTGGAGACGGGAATGGGCTCTGGAAACACCATATATTTT
few,.,TRBV11-3,TRBJ2-7,CASSQGWDSYEQYF,TGTGCCAGCAGCCAGGGATGGGATTCCTACGAGCAGTACTTC
many,TRBD1,TRBV18,TRBJ1-6,CASSTGTVQDSPLHF,TGTGCCAGCTCTACCGGGACAGTGCAGGATTCACCCCTCCACTTT
.,.,TRBV4-1,TRBJ2-5,CASSHLIGGPQETQYF,TGCGCCAGCAGCCATCTCATAGGAGGGCCCCAAGAGACCCAGTACTTC